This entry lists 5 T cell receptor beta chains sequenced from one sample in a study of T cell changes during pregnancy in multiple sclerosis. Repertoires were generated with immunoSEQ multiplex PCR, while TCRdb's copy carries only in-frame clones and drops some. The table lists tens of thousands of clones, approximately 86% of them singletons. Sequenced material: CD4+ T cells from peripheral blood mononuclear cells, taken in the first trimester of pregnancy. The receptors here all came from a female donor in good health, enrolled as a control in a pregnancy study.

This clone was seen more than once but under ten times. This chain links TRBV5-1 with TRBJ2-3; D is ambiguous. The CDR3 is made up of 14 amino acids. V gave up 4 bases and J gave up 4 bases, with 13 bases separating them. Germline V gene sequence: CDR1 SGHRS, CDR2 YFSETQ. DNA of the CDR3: TGCGCCAGCAGCCTTCCCGAAGGAGCAGATACGCAGTATTTT. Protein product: CASSLPEGADTQYF.

CDR3 nucleotides: TGTGCCAGCAGTTTATCACAGGGGAGGGAAAAACTGTTTTTT. Translating gives CASSLSQGREKLFF. The chain uses TRBV28 and TRBJ1-4; TRBD1 matches 7 bases. Germline trimming cut 1 base from V and 8 bases from J; bases unmatched to any gene: 4. CDR3 length: 14 amino acids. In germline, CDR1 is MDHEN, CDR2 SYDVKM. The entire variable domain, with the rest obtained from reference TRBV28 and TRBJ1-4, is as follows: DVKVTQSSRYLVKRTGEKVFLECVQDMDHENMFWYRQDPGLGLRLIYFSYDVKMKEKGDIPEGYSVSREKKERFSLILESASTNQTSMYLCASSLSQGREKLFFGSGTQLSVL.

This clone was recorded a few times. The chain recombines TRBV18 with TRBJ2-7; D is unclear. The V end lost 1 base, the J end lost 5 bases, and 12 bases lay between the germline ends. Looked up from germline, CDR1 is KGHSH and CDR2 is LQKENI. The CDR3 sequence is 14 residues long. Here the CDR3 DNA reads TGTGCCAGCTCACCACTGGGCCCGATGGACGAGCAGTACTTC. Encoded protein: CASSPLGPMDEQYF. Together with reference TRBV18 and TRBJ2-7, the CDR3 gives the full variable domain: NAGVMQNPRHLVRRRGQEARLRCSPMKGHSHVYWYRQLPEEGLKFMVYLQKENIIDESGMPKERFSAEFPKEGPSILRIQQVVRGDSAAYFCASSPLGPMDEQYFGPGTRLTVT.

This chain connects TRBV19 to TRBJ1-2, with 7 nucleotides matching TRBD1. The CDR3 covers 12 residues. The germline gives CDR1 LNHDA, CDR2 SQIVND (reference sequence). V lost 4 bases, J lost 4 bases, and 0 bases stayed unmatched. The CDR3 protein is CASSTGGYGYTF. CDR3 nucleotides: TGTGCCAGTAGTACAGGGGGCTATGGCTACACCTTC.

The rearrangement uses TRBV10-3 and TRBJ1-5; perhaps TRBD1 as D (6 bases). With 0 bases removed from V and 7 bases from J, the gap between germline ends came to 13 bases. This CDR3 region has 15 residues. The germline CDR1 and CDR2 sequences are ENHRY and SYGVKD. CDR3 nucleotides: TGTGCCATCAGTGAGTCAGGGGGAGAAGGGCAGCCCCAGCATTTT. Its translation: CAISESGGEGQPQHF.